This T cell receptor (beta chain) was sequenced during a study of T cell changes during pregnancy in multiple sclerosis. This CDR3 has 13 residues. The V and J ends lost 4 bases and 8 bases respectively, with 11 bases between them. The germline CDR1 and CDR2 sequences are SEHNR and FQNEAQ (reference sequence). Some clones are missing from TCRdb's copy, which holds only in-frame ones; the method was immunoSEQ multiplex PCR. The sample lists roughly 100,000 clones, roughly nine tenths occurring once. The input for sequencing was peripheral blood, taken before pregnancy. The chain couples TRBV7-9 to TRBJ1-4, with D perhaps matching TRBD1 (5 bases). The origin of this receptor is a female donor with multiple sclerosis, enrolled in a pregnancy study. The CDR3 loop reads CASSSRQGEKLFF. The DNA for the CDR3 is TGTGCCAGCAGCTCCCGCCAGGGCGAAAAACTGTTTTTT.